Below, 14 T cell receptor beta chains from the same sample are listed, as sequenced in a study of T cell responses to AZD1222 COVID-19 vaccine. The table came from immunoSEQ multiplex PCR; TCRdb's copy has only in-frame clones and leaves some out. The sample data list over 130,000 clones. Specimen: peripheral blood. The receptors here all came from an adult in good health.

This sequence joins TRBV12-3 or TRBV12-4 and TRBJ2-7; D uncertain. The CDR3 extends over 13 amino acids. V lost 2 bases to trimming and J lost 0 bases, with 5 bases between them. As DNA, the CDR3 is TGTGCCAGCAGTTTAATGAGCTCCTACGAGCAGTACTTC. It is translated as CASSLMSSYEQYF.

The rearrangement joins TRBV5-6 to TRBJ1-5; D might be TRBD1 (6 bases). CDR1 and CDR2 from the germline V gene are SGHDT and YYEEEE. There are 16 residues in the CDR3. The V and J ends lost 4 bases and 0 bases respectively, with 14 bases between them. The CDR3 here is CASSLSTGYSNQPQHF. The CDR3 DNA sequence: TGTGCCAGCAGCCTAAGCACAGGGTATAGCAATCAGCCCCAGCATTTT.

This chain connects TRBV27 to TRBJ2-1; TRBD2 might be the D (7 bases). CDR3 length: 14 residues. The V end lost 8 bases, the J end lost 6 bases, and 17 bases lay between the germline ends. Germline CDR1 and CDR2: MNHEY and SMNVEV (reference sequence). The CDR3 protein is CASVRGGVFNEQFF. The CDR3, as DNA: TGTGCCAGCGTTAGGGGGGGGGTTTTCAATGAGCAGTTCTTC.

The rearrangement links TRBV30 to TRBJ2-2; D is undetermined. The CDR3 spans 15 residues. Germline-derived CDR1 and CDR2 are GTSNPN and SVGIG (reference sequence). The germline V and J ends were trimmed by 0 bases and 1 base, with 9 bases remaining between them. The CDR3 loop is CAWSVRRRNTGELFF. The CDR3, as DNA: TGTGCCTGGAGTGTACGACGGAGGAACACCGGGGAGCTGTTTTTT.

V and J are TRBV3-1 (or the pseudogene TRBV3-2) and TRBJ1-2; D gene unclear. This CDR3 spans 13 amino acids. Germline V lookup: CDR1 LGHDT, CDR2 YNNKEL (reference sequence). The V and J ends lost 4 bases and 4 bases respectively, with 10 bases between them. The CDR3 protein is CASSPGRFYGYTF. CDR3 bases: TGTGCCAGCAGCCCCGGGAGGTTCTATGGCTACACCTTC.

The chain employs TRBV6-5 and TRBJ1-4, with D unresolved. CDR1 is MNHEY, CDR2 SVGAGI, per germline. The CDR3 is 15 residues long. V gave up 8 bases and J gave up 8 bases, with 21 bases separating them. CDR3 region: CASLSRRVDKEKLFF. The CDR3 nucleotides read TGTGCCAGCCTTTCTAGGAGGGTAGATAAAGAAAAACTGTTTTTT.

The genes are TRBV2 and TRBJ2-1; a possible D gene is TRBD2 (5 bases). CDR3 length: 15 residues. Per the germline V gene, CDR1 is SNHLY and CDR2 is FYNNEI. Trimming took off 8 bases at V and 5 bases at J, with 19 bases between the two ends. The chain's CDR3 is CASGRLSATNNEQFF. The CDR3 coding sequence is TGTGCCAGCGGGAGACTCTCTGCCACAAACAATGAGCAGTTCTTC. The entire variable domain, with the rest obtained from reference TRBV2 and TRBJ2-1, is as follows: EPEVTQTPSHQVTQMGQEVILRCVPISNHLYFYWYRQILGQKVEFLVSFYNNEISEKSEIFDDQFSVERPDGSNFTLKIRSTKLEDSAMYFCASGRLSATNNEQFFGPGTRLTVL.

V and J are TRBV24-1 and TRBJ2-1, with D perhaps TRBD1 (6 bases). Trimming left V 0 bases short and J 7 bases short, with 18 bases between. Germline lookup yields CDR1 KGHDR and CDR2 SFDVKD. The CDR3 has 17 residues. The CDR3 DNA reads TGTGCCACCAGTGATTTGGTCGGGCAGGGGTTAGTAAATGAGCAGTTCTTC. Translating it yields CATSDLVGQGLVNEQFF.

In DNA form, the CDR3 reads TGTGCCAGCAGCGAGACTGGCAATGAGCAGTTCTTC. Amino acids: CASSETGNEQFF. The rearrangement links TRBV5-6 to TRBJ2-1; no clear D. Germline CDR1 and CDR2: SGHDT and YYEEEE. CDR3 length: 12 amino acids. V was clipped by 4 bases and J by 6 bases, with 8 bases between them.

The chain joins TRBV6-5 to TRBJ1-1; 7 bases fit TRBD1. CDR1 and CDR2 (germline): MNHEY, SVGAGI. V lost 2 bases to trimming and J lost 0 bases; unmatched junction nucleotides: 3. The CDR3 covers 15 residues. Written as DNA, the CDR3 is TGTGCCAGCAGTTACCAGGGGGGGTTGAACACTGAAGCTTTCTTT. Its translation is CASSYQGGLNTEAFF.

This chain links TRBV5-8 with TRBJ1-5; no clear D. Per the germline V gene, CDR1 is SGHTS and CDR2 is YDEGEE. The CDR3 consists of 13 residues. Trimming took 1 base from V and 7 from J, leaving 9 bases between them. The CDR3 DNA reads TGTGCCAGCAGCTTGTTGGCGGGGCAGCCCCAGCATTTT. Its protein is CASSLLAGQPQHF.

The V call is TRBV4-2, the J call TRBJ1-5, with D tentatively TRBD1 (6 bases). CDR1 LGHNA and CDR2 YNFKEQ come from the germline V gene. Deletions cut 1 base from V and 6 bases from J, with 13 bases between. This CDR3 region has 15 residues. CDR3 sequence reads: CASSQVLGAGQPQHF. The CDR3, as DNA: TGTGCCAGCAGCCAAGTCTTGGGGGCCGGTCAGCCCCAGCATTTT.

This chain joins TRBV10-2 and TRBJ2-3; 7 bases are a match to TRBD2. CDR1 is WSHSY, CDR2 SAAADI, per germline. J was trimmed by 2 bases and V by 6 bases; bases with no gene match: 5. This CDR3 contains 14 residues. CDR3 in amino acids: CASSRDYTTDTQYF. CDR3 coding DNA: TGCGCCAGCAGCCGGGACTACACCACAGATACGCAGTATTTT.

The V and J genes are TRBV5-1 and TRBJ2-5, with D perhaps TRBD1 or TRBD2 (5 bases each). Trimming shortened V by 2 bases and J by 3 bases, and 11 bases separated the two germline ends. This CDR3 is 14 amino acids long. Per germline, CDR1 SGHRS and CDR2 YFSETQ. DNA for the CDR3: TGCGCCAGCAGCTTTTCAGGGAGCGAAGAGACCCAGTACTTC. Translating gives CASSFSGSEETQYF.